This T cell receptor (beta chain) comes out of a study of response to subunit inactivated influenza vaccine (dated 2018 in TCRdb). For context, the study as a whole: To follow how T cells responded to a trivalent subunit inactivated influenza vaccine, the researchers relied on deep quantitative profiling of the T cell receptor repertoire. Broad study findings and their caveats: The authors proposed that each seasonal influenza vaccination may bring in only a limited number of new T cells.

The V end loses 8 bases and the J end loses 7 bases, and a stretch of 18 bases separates them. CDR1 MNHEY and CDR2 SMNVEV are derived from the germline V gene (reference sequence). From its cysteine to its phenylalanine, the CDR3 spans 14 amino acids. Only the CDR3 region is kept as DNA, spanning 42 bases read in frame from base 1. This clonotype was counted at least ten times. Its antigen target is currently unknown. Qualities for individual bases were not recorded, and no much larger clone is one base off. Libraries were prepared through RT-PCR. Sequencing was performed on an Illumina HiSeq 2500. TCRdb reanalyzed the raw reads on its own, using fastp at Q25 for trimming and MiXCR for clone calling, and kept in-frame beta chains. A single entry per CDR3 protein holds the most common genes and DNA from its merged rows. Recorded for this sample are 450,000 to 600,000 distinct CDR3 sequences; roughly 8.2% of them occurred a single time. Under 15% of the sample rests with the top ten.

The receptor's source is a man aged 50 to 69 who received an inactivated influenza vaccine. Donor details come from another sample of the same person, matched by shared clones. The sample in question was PBMCs from blood, obtained 23 months after vaccination. The sequence joins TRBV27 to TRBJ1-5, with an unclear D gene assignment. The nucleotide sequence is TGTGCCAGCTCACGGCGGGCCCTAGGGCAGCCCCAGCATTTT. It translates to CASSRRALGQPQHF.